One T cell receptor (beta chain) is described in this entry. Its target is not known. The V gene end was trimmed by 3 bases and the J gene end by 7 bases; junction bases not matched to a gene: 10. Germline CDR1 is KGHSH and CDR2 is LQKENI. The CDR3 runs to 16 residues. The data belong to a study of T cells after yellow fever vaccination. Regarding the study as a whole: The secondary response was weaker, and its peak arrived faster, on day 5 versus 15.

Synthesis of TCR cDNA relied on 5'RACE template switching, which attached a universal primer site and UMIs. TCRdb processed the 5' RACE reads anew with MiXCR; each CDR3 protein has one entry. The table has 300,000 to 350,000 distinct CDR3 sequences, approximately 4.3% seen once; the top ten hold roughly 21%. This receptor was taken from a man aged 18 to 29 who received the YFV17D yellow fever vaccine. The gene calls are TRBV18 and TRBJ2-1; 9 bases match TRBD2. The sample in question was PBMCs, obtained 15 days after the yellow fever booster vaccination. The CDR3 reads CASSPRSSGIRNEQFF. The CDR3, as DNA: TGTGCCAGCTCACCCCGGTCTAGCGGGATACGAAATGAGCAGTTCTTC.